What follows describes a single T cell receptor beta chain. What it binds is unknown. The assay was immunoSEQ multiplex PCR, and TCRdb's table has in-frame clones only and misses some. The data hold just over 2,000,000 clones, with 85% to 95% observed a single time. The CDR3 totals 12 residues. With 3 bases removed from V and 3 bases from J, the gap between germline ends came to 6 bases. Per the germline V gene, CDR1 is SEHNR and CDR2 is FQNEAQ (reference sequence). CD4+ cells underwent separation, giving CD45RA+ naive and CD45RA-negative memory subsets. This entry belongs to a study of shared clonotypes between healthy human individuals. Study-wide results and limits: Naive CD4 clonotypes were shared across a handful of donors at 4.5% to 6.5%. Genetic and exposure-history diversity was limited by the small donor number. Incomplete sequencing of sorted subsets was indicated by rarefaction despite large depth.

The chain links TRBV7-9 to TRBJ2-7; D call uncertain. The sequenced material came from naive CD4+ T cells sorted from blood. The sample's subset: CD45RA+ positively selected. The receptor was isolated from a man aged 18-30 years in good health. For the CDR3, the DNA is TGTGCCAGCAGCTTCCCAAACTACGAGCAGTACTTC. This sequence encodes CASSFPNYEQYF.